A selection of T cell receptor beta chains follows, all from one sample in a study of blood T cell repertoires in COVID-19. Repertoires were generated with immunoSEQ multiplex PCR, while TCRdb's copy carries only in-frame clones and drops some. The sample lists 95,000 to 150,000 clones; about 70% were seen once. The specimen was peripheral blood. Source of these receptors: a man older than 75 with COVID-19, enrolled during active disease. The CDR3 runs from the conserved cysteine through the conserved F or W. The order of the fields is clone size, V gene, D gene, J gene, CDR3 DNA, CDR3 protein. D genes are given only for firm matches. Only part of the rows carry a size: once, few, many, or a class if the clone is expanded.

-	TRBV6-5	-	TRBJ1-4	TGTGCCAGCAGCCAAATGAGCAAAGTTGAAAAACTGTTTTTT	CASSQMSKVEKLFF
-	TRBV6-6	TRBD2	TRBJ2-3	TGTGCCAGCAGTGGGACTAGCGGTGCCACAGATACGCAGTATTTT	CASSGTSGATDTQYF
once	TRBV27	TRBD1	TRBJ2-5	TGTGCCAGCAGTCCCTGGACAGGGGACGAGACCCAGTACTTC	CASSPWTGDETQYF
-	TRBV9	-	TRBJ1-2	TGTGCCAGCAGCGTAGGTGGTAGCGGCTACACCTTC	CASSVGGSGYTF
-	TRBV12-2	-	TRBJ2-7	TGTGCAAGTCGCTTAGAAACCAGGGGGCAACCATACTCCTACGAGCAGTACTTC	CASRLETRGQPYSYEQYF
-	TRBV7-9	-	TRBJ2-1	TGTGCCAGCAGCTTAGCTTTTGGCCTCTCGAATGAGCAGTTCTTC	CASSLAFGLSNEQFF
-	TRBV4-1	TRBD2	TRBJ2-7	TGCGCCAGCAGTCGACTAGCGGGATATTCCTACGAGCAGTACTTC	CASSRLAGYSYEQYF
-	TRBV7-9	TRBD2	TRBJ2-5	TGTGCCAGCAGCTACGGACTAGCGGGAGATAGTAGCCAAGAGACCCAGTACTTC	CASSYGLAGDSSQETQYF
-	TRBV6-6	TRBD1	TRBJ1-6	TGTGCCAGCAGTTTAGACAGGGCGAGATCACCCCTCCACTTT	CASSLDRARSPLHF
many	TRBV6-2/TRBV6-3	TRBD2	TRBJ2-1	TGTGCCAGCAGTTACTTGGGACTAGATTTCAACAATGAGCAGTTCTTC	CASSYLGLDFNNEQFF
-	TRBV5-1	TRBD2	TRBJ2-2	TGCGCCAGCAGACCCATAGCGGGAAGTAACACCGGGGAGCTGTTTTTT	CASRPIAGSNTGELFF
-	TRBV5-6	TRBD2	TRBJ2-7	TGTGCCAGCAGCAGCCGTTGGGGGACTAGCGGGACGATTCGCTACGAGCAGTACTTC	CASSSRWGTSGTIRYEQYF
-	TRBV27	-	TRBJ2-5	TGTGCCAGCAGTCCATTGGGACTGAAGGAGACCCAGTACTTC	CASSPLGLKETQYF
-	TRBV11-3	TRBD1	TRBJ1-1	TGTGCCAGCAGCCGGACAGGGGACACTGAAGCTTTCTTT	CASSRTGDTEAFF
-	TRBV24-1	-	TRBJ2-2	TGTGCCACCAGTGAAAGGGGTCCCGGGGAGCTGTTTTTT	CATSERGPGELFF
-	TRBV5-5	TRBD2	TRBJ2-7	TGTGCCAGCAGCTACGCCCCCGGGACTACCCTCTACGAGCAGTACTTC	CASSYAPGTTLYEQYF
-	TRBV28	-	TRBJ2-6	TGTGCCAGCAGTCTTCAGGGGTCTGGGGCCAACGTCCTGACTTTC	CASSLQGSGANVLTF
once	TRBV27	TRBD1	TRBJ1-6	TGTGCCAGCAGTCAGCGACAGGGGAAGAATTCACCCCTCCACTTT	CASSQRQGKNSPLHF
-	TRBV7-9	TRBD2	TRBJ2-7	TGTGCCAGCAGCTTAGGGTTAGCGGGAGCATCGTACGAGCAGTACTTC	CASSLGLAGASYEQYF
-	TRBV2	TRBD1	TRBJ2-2	TGTGCCAGCAGCGGACAGGGGATGGACACCGGGGAGCTGTTTTTT	CASSGQGMDTGELFF